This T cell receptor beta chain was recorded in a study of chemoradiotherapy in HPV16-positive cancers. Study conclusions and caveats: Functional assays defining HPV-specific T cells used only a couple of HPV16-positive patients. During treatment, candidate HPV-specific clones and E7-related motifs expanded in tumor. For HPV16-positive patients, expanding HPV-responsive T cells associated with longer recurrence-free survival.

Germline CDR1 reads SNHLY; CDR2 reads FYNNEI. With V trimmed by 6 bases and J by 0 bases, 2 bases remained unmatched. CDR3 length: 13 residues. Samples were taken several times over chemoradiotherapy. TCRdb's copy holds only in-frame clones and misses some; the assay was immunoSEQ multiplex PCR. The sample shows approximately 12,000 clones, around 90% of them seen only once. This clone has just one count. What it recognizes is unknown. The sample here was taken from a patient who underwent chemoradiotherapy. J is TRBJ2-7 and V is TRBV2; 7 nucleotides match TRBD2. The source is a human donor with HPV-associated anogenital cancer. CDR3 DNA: TGTGCCAGCAGAGCGGGACCCTCCTACGAGCAGTACTTC. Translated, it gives CASRAGPSYEQYF.